A single sample gave rise to the 14 T cell receptor beta chains below, sequenced in a study of T cell responses to AZD1222 COVID-19 vaccine. This table comes from immunoSEQ multiplex PCR, and its TCRdb copy is limited to in-frame clones, with some not included. The sample includes about 150,000 clones, around 90% of them seen just once. The material sequenced was peripheral blood, taken 28 days after the second AZD1222 dose. These receptors all stem from an adult who received the AZD1222 COVID-19 vaccine.

J is TRBJ1-1 and V is TRBV6-2 or TRBV6-3, with TRBD1 as a possible D gene (6 bases). V was clipped by 2 bases and J by 5 bases, with 15 bases between them. CDR1 MNHEY and CDR2 SVGEGT come from the germline V gene. The CDR3 is 15 residues long. CDR3 loop: CASSYMGQGTTEAFF. CDR3 bases: TGTGCCAGCAGTTACATGGGTCAGGGGACGACTGAAGCTTTCTTT.

This sequence joins TRBV30 and TRBJ1-3; D unclear. The CDR3 has 12 amino acids. Per the germline V gene, CDR1 is GTSNPN and CDR2 is SVGIG (reference sequence). V dropped 3 bases and J dropped 4 bases, with 7 bases sitting between them. The CDR3 DNA follows: TGTGCCTGGAGGAGAGTAGGAAACACCATATATTTT. Translated, it gives CAWRRVGNTIYF. The full variable domain, completed using reference TRBV30 and TRBJ1-3, is SQTIHQWPATLVQPVGSPLSLECTVEGTSNPNLYWYRQAAGRGLQLLFYSVGIGQISSEVPQNLSASRPQDRQFILSSKKLLLSDSGFYLCAWRRVGNTIYFGEGSWLTVV.

In DNA, the CDR3 is TGTGCCAGCAGTTTTGAAGGCAATCAGCCCCAGCATTTT. It is translated as CASSFEGNQPQHF. The chain combines TRBV12-3 or TRBV12-4 with TRBJ1-5; D gene uncertain. The V end lost 3 bases, the J end lost 2 bases, and 5 bases lay between the germline ends. CDR3 length: 13 amino acids.

The chain uses TRBV7-6 and TRBJ2-7, with TRBD2 as a possible D gene (7 bases). In germline, CDR1 is SGHVS, CDR2 FNYEAQ. The V end was cut by 1 base, the J end by 3 bases, with 13 bases between. This CDR3 comprises 15 residues. CDR3 protein: CASSLGGGGLYEQYF. The CDR3 nucleotides read TGTGCCAGCAGCTTAGGGGGCGGGGGCCTCTACGAGCAGTACTTC.

This clone was counted once. The rearrangement links TRBV15 to TRBJ1-5; D gene ambiguous. The V gene lost 0 bases and the J gene lost 3 bases, with 9 bases spanning the gap. Germline CDR1 LNHNV, CDR2 YYDKDF (reference sequence). This CDR3 comprises 15 residues. The CDR3 DNA follows: TGTGCCACCAGCAGAGATCGAGGGTACAATCAGCCCCAGCATTTT. Translating gives CATSRDRGYNQPQHF. The full variable domain, with the rest looked up from reference TRBV15 and TRBJ1-5, is DAMVIQNPRYQVTQFGKPVTLSCSQTLNHNVMYWYQQKSSQAPKLLFHYYDKDFNNEADTPDNFQSRRPNTSFCFLDIRSPGLGDTAMYLCATSRDRGYNQPQHFGDGTRLSIL.

J is TRBJ1-2 and V is TRBV19, with 10 nucleotides matching TRBD1. Trimming at V came to 5 bases and at J to 2 bases, leaving 5 bases not matched to a gene. Germline lookup yields CDR1 LNHDA and CDR2 SQIVND (reference sequence). The CDR3 has 15 residues. CDR3 region: CASSVPGQGNYGYTF. CDR3 nucleotide sequence: TGTGCCAGTAGTGTTCCGGGACAGGGGAACTATGGCTACACCTTC.

The chain couples TRBV2 to TRBJ1-5; D unclear. The CDR3 runs to 14 residues. V shed 7 bases and J shed 7 bases, with 17 bases lying between them. The germline CDR1 and CDR2 sequences are SNHLY and FYNNEI. CDR3 in DNA: TGTGCCAGCACCGAAGGAGGGCTGGGCCAGCCCCAGCATTTT. It encodes CASTEGGLGQPQHF.

The chain recombines TRBV10-3 with TRBJ1-1; the D is unclear. This CDR3 is 13 amino acids long. V gave up 3 bases and J gave up 0 bases, with 5 bases separating them. The germline CDR1 and CDR2 sequences are ENHRY and SYGVKD. CDR3 region: CAISDGLNTEAFF. The CDR3 DNA is TGTGCCATCAGTGACGGCCTGAACACTGAAGCTTTCTTT.

V is TRBV2 and J is TRBJ1-6, with D unresolved. Looked up from germline, CDR1 is SNHLY and CDR2 is FYNNEI. This CDR3 is built from 15 residues. V lost 3 bases, J lost 0 bases, and 6 bases lay in between. The CDR3 DNA is TGTGCCAGCAGTGAGAGCAGCTCCTATAATTCACCCCTCCACTTT. It specifies CASSESSSYNSPLHF.

This clone turned up a few times. This rearrangement joins TRBV7-9 to TRBJ1-5, with D maybe TRBD1 (6 bases). From germline, CDR1 is SEHNR and CDR2 FQNEAQ (reference sequence). Trimming took 5 bases from V and 7 from J, leaving 21 bases between them. The CDR3 runs 16 residues. The CDR3 sequence: CASSPGFQGSRQPQHF. CDR3 bases: TGTGCCAGCAGCCCGGGATTTCAGGGGTCGAGGCAGCCCCAGCATTTT.

The V gene is TRBV30, the J gene TRBJ1-2; no clear D. V was pared by 5 bases and J by 9 bases, with 13 bases between. This CDR3 has 11 residues. The germline V gene encodes CDR1 GTSNPN and CDR2 SVGIG (reference sequence). The CDR3 DNA follows: TGTGCCTGGGGAGGATCGGGCCGCTACACCTTC. Protein product: CAWGGSGRYTF.

This clone came up once. This chain links TRBV9 with TRBJ2-1; D is ambiguous. Trimming took 2 bases from V and 12 from J, leaving 18 bases between them. This CDR3 has 14 residues. Per the germline V gene, CDR1 is SGDLS and CDR2 is YYNGEE. The CDR3 DNA reads as TGTGCCAGCAGCGTGGGTGGCGGTACCTGGGCGCAGTTCTTC. It encodes CASSVGGGTWAQFF.

This clone was found once. The chain joins TRBV23-1 to TRBJ1-1; the D is unclear. TRBV23-1 is classed as an ORF, of uncertain function. Trimming left V 2 bases short and J 4 bases short, with 11 bases between. CDR3 size: 14 residues. The CDR3: CASSQTHDLTEAFF. The DNA for the CDR3 is TGCGCCAGCAGTCAAACACACGACCTCACTGAAGCTTTCTTT.

The chain employs TRBV7-2 and TRBJ2-3; 8 bases match TRBD2. The V gene end was trimmed by 4 bases and the J gene end by 2 bases; junction bases not matched to a gene: 5. CDR1 is SGHTA and CDR2 is FQGNSA in the germline V gene. This CDR3 has 15 amino acids. The CDR3 nucleotides read TGTGCCAGCAGCTCTGCTAGCGGGTTCACAGATACGCAGTATTTT. As protein: CASSSASGFTDTQYF.